These 26 T cell receptor beta chains were all obtained from the same sample, sequenced in a study of cytomegalovirus exposure and HLA in healthy donors. Researchers ran the PCR with 60 Vbeta and 13 Jbeta primers. Assay used: immunoSEQ multiplex PCR; TCRdb lists only in-frame clones, some missing. The sample holds around 200,000 clones; approximately 80% are singletons and the top ten take roughly 10%. Material: PBMCs. The receptors here all came from a woman between 50 and 59 years old in good health and CMV-seropositive.

This chain links TRBV4-3 with TRBJ2-2; 9 nucleotides align to TRBD2. The CDR3 contains 17 residues. Germline V gives CDR1 LGHNA, CDR2 YSLEER. V trimming: 0 bases; J trimming: 1 base; junction bases outside the gene matches: 3. CDR3 coding DNA: TGCGCCAGCAGCCAAGAGCAAGCGGGGGGGAACACCGGGGAGCTGTTTTTT. Translation: CASSQEQAGGNTGELFF.

This chain joins TRBV7-2 and TRBJ1-5, with TRBD1 identical over 7 bases. Trimming took 5 bases from V and 2 from J; bases not matched to a gene: 9. There are 16 residues in the CDR3. Germline assignment: CDR1 SGHTA and CDR2 FQGNSA. The CDR3 nucleotides read TGTGCCAGCAGCGGACGACAGGGAATCGGCAATCAGCCCCAGCATTTT. Translated: CASSGRQGIGNQPQHF.

The sample holds a few counts of this clone. The chain couples TRBV5-4 to TRBJ1-4, with 9 bases identical to TRBD1. V shed 5 bases, J shed 5 bases, and the junction held 7 bases outside the gene matches. CDR1 is SGHNT, CDR2 YYREEE, per germline (reference sequence). This CDR3 spans 15 amino acids. This CDR3 is CASSYWGQGNEKLFF. The CDR3 DNA follows: TGTGCCAGCAGTTACTGGGGACAGGGAAATGAAAAACTGTTTTTT.

The CDR3: CAIRDTTAPYEQYF. In DNA, the CDR3 is TGTGCCATCCGGGACACCACCGCCCCCTACGAGCAGTACTTC. The V and J genes are TRBV10-3 and TRBJ2-7, with a weak D call TRBD1 (6 bases). The V end lost 8 bases, the J end lost 2 bases, and 16 bases lay between the germline ends. Germline values: CDR1 ENHRY, CDR2 SYGVKD. The CDR3 runs to 14 residues.

This sequence joins TRBV28 and TRBJ2-2; D not certain. The V gene's germline CDR1 is MDHEN and CDR2 SYDVKM. This CDR3 is built from 13 residues. Deletions cut 4 bases from V and 1 base from J, with 4 bases between. The CDR3 nucleotides read TGTGCCAGCAGTTCCAGGAACACCGGGGAGCTGTTTTTT. It translates to CASSSRNTGELFF.

The J gene is TRBJ1-4, the V gene TRBV25-1, with 7 bases aligning to TRBD1. The junction had 9 bases not matched to a gene; V was cut back by 3 bases and J by 8 bases. Germline-derived CDR1 and CDR2 are MGHDK and SYGVNS. The CDR3 is 15 residues long. CDR3: CASSEYDRAREKLFF. The CDR3 DNA sequence: TGTGCCAGCAGTGAGTACGACAGGGCTCGAGAAAAACTGTTTTTT.

The V gene is TRBV30, the J gene TRBJ2-5; the D gene is possibly TRBD1 (6 bases). Trimming stripped 4 bases from V and 0 bases from J, with 9 bases between. This CDR3 is 13 amino acids long. Looked up from germline, CDR1 is GTSNPN and CDR2 is SVGIG (reference sequence). The CDR3 sequence: CAWTGQYQETQYF. In DNA form, the CDR3 reads TGTGCCTGGACCGGACAGTACCAAGAGACCCAGTACTTC.

The rearrangement links TRBV7-9 to TRBJ1-1; D not certain. The V end lost 5 bases, the J end lost 1 base, and 11 bases lay between the germline ends. The CDR3 contains 14 residues. In germline, CDR1 is SEHNR, CDR2 FQNEAQ (reference sequence). The CDR3 DNA reads TGTGCCAGCAGCGAGGCGGGGTCGAACACTGAAGCTTTCTTT. Amino acids: CASSEAGSNTEAFF. The whole variable domain, remainder taken from reference TRBV7-9 and TRBJ1-1, is DTGVSQNPRHKITKRGQNVTFRCDPISEHNRLYWYRQTLGQGPEFLTYFQNEAQLEKSRLLSDRFSAERPKGSFSTLEIQRTEQGDSAMYLCASSEAGSNTEAFFGQGTRLTVV.

The chain combines TRBV19 with TRBJ1-2; no definite D call. Per germline, CDR1 LNHDA and CDR2 SQIVND (reference sequence). V was cut by 10 bases and J by 7 bases, with 19 bases left in between. The CDR3 has 13 residues. The CDR3 coding sequence is TGTGCCACTGACATGAGGGATTCTGGTGGCTACACCTTC. Its translation is CATDMRDSGGYTF. The full variable domain, its missing parts supplied by reference TRBV19 and TRBJ1-2, is DGGITQSPKYLFRKEGQNVTLSCEQNLNHDAMYWYRQDPGQGLRLIYYSQIVNDFQKGDIAEGYSVSREKKESFPLTVTSAQKNPTAFYLCATDMRDSGGYTFGSGTRLTVV.

This clone was found a few times. The chain employs TRBV4-2 and TRBJ1-1; 10 nucleotides agree with TRBD1. CDR3 length: 15 residues. CDR1 is LGHNA, CDR2 YNFKEQ, per germline. The ends lost 0 bases at V and 9 bases at J; junction bases unmatched: 7. CDR3 protein: CASSQEGDRGDKAFF. In nucleotides, the CDR3 is TGTGCCAGCAGCCAAGAGGGGGACAGGGGAGATAAAGCTTTCTTT.

This clone was observed a few times. V usage is TRBV6-6 and J usage is TRBJ1-3, with 7 bases that match TRBD1. Germline values: CDR1 MNHNY, CDR2 SVGAGI (reference sequence). The CDR3 is made up of 14 amino acids. Germline trimming cut 2 bases from V and 2 bases from J; bases unmatched to any gene: 0. The CDR3, as DNA: TGTGCCAGCAGTTACAGGGGGCCTGGAAACACCATATATTTT. As protein: CASSYRGPGNTIYF.

This clone was observed once. V and J are TRBV2 and TRBJ1-4, with 9 nucleotides matching TRBD1. CDR1 and CDR2 (germline): SNHLY, FYNNEI. V was clipped by 6 bases and J by 8 bases; unmatched bases: 4. The CDR3 is 13 amino acids. DNA of the CDR3: TGTGCCAGCAGGACAGGGGGACAAGAAAAACTGTTTTTT. Translated, it gives CASRTGGQEKLFF.

V and J are TRBV20-1 and TRBJ2-7; D is perhaps TRBD1 (5 bases). Trimming stripped 7 bases from V and 3 bases from J, with 10 bases between. CDR3 size: 11 residues. The V gene's germline CDR1 is DFQATT and CDR2 SNEGSKA (reference sequence). The CDR3 here is CSGQGYYEQYF. The CDR3 region has the DNA TGCAGTGGGCAGGGTTACTACGAGCAGTACTTC.

The count of this clone is one. The rearrangement links TRBV6-6 to TRBJ2-7, with 8 bases identical to TRBD1. The germline V gene has CDR1 MNHNY and CDR2 SVGAGI (reference sequence). This CDR3 spans 14 amino acids. V lost 4 bases, J lost 7 bases, and 9 bases stayed unmatched. CDR3 region: CASSSPRGTGEQYF. The CDR3 coding sequence is TGTGCCAGCAGTTCCCCACGAGGGACAGGAGAGCAGTACTTC.

This rearrangement joins TRBV28 to TRBJ2-6, with 9 bases fitting TRBD1. J was trimmed by 0 bases and V by 6 bases; bases with no gene match: 6. CDR3 size: 17 residues. The germline CDR1 and CDR2 sequences are MDHEN and SYDVKM. This CDR3 is CASREGQGNSGANVLTF. In DNA form, the CDR3 reads TGTGCCAGCAGGGAAGGACAGGGGAACTCTGGGGCCAACGTCCTGACTTTC. Full variable domain (missing parts from reference TRBV28 and TRBJ2-6): DVKVTQSSRYLVKRTGEKVFLECVQDMDHENMFWYRQDPGLGLRLIYFSYDVKMKEKGDIPEGYSVSREKKERFSLILESASTNQTSMYLCASREGQGNSGANVLTFGAGSRLTVL.

The J gene is TRBJ1-2, the V gene TRBV2; possible D gene TRBD1, 5 bases. Per germline, CDR1 SNHLY and CDR2 FYNNEI. This CDR3 has 14 residues. V was shortened by 3 bases and J by 7 bases, with 15 bases between the two germline ends. The CDR3 nucleotides are TGTGCCAGCAGTGAGGAGGGGCAGGGCGGTGGCTACACCTTC. It specifies CASSEEGQGGGYTF.

The chain links TRBV19 to TRBJ2-7; TRBD1 aligns across 10 bases. This CDR3 spans 17 amino acids. CDR1 and CDR2 from the germline V gene are LNHDA and SQIVND (reference sequence). Trimming took 2 bases from V and 2 from J; bases not matched to a gene: 9. CDR3 DNA sequence: TGTGCCAGTAGTATACGGGAGACAGGGGGCCCTCCCTACGAGCAGTACTTC. It encodes CASSIRETGGPPYEQYF.

The V and J genes are TRBV11-1 and TRBJ2-1; TRBD1 is a possible D gene (6 bases). Trimming took off 4 bases at V and 6 bases at J, with 13 bases between the two ends. From germline, CDR1 is SGHAT and CDR2 FQDESV (reference sequence). CDR3 length: 14 residues. Here the CDR3 DNA reads TGTGCCAGCAGCTGGTGGGCCAGGGGCAATGAGCAGTTCTTC. Translated: CASSWWARGNEQFF.

The V and J genes are TRBV29-1 and TRBJ1-4; D possibly corresponds to TRBD1 (5 bases). Germline CDR1 and CDR2: SQVTM and ANQGSEA. The CDR3 sequence is 12 residues long. V lost 5 bases, J lost 3 bases, and 7 bases lay in between. The CDR3 coding sequence is TGCAGCGTTCGACAGTCTAATGAAAAACTGTTTTTT. Amino acids: CSVRQSNEKLFF.

The chain recombines TRBV7-2 with TRBJ1-1, with TRBD1 as a possible D gene (6 bases). The V end lost 5 bases, the J end lost 2 bases, and 18 bases lay between the germline ends. From germline, CDR1 is SGHTA and CDR2 FQGNSA. This CDR3 is 16 amino acids long. This CDR3 is CASSMGLGGGNTEAFF. The DNA for the CDR3 is TGTGCCAGCAGCATGGGGTTGGGAGGGGGAAACACTGAAGCTTTCTTT.

The chain is built from TRBV9 and TRBJ2-5; the D gene is possibly TRBD2 (5 bases). The J call may not be correct, given that the DNA end is closer to TRBJ2-7. CDR1 is SGDLS, CDR2 YYNGEE, per germline. The CDR3 sequence is 14 residues long. CDR3 nucleotides: TGTGCCAGCAGCGTGGGAGAAGCATCCTACGAGCAGTACTTC. It translates to CASSVGEASYEQYF.

V is TRBV5-1 and J is TRBJ2-1; perhaps TRBD1 as D (6 bases). V was clipped by 2 bases and J by 8 bases, with 14 bases between them. This CDR3 is 14 amino acids long. CDR1 SGHRS and CDR2 YFSETQ come from the germline V gene. CDR3 coding DNA: TGCGCCAGCAGCTTAGGTCAGGGGATGTATGAGCAGTTCTTC. It yields the protein CASSLGQGMYEQFF.

The V gene is TRBV6-6, the J gene TRBJ2-7; 9 positions agree with TRBD1. After removal of 0 bases from V and 4 bases from J, the junction contained 7 bases not matched to a gene. The CDR3 loop spans 16 amino acids. Germline V gives CDR1 MNHNY, CDR2 SVGAGI (reference sequence). The CDR3 DNA reads as TGTGCCAGCAGTTACTCGAAACAGGGGGCTTCGTACGAGCAGTACTTC. It specifies CASSYSKQGASYEQYF.

The chain couples TRBV6-1 to TRBJ2-7; TRBD1 matches at 9 bases. CDR3 length: 14 amino acids. Trimming took 10 bases from V and 1 from J; bases not matched to a gene: 8. Germline V gene lookup returns CDR1 MNHNS and CDR2 SASEGT. DNA of the CDR3: TGTGCCACGAGGGTAGACAGGGGGTCCTACGAGCAGTACTTC. Its protein product is CATRVDRGSYEQYF.

This clone appeared a few times. The gene calls are TRBV30 and TRBJ2-2, with D perhaps TRBD1 (5 bases). The germline CDR1 and CDR2 sequences are GTSNPN and SVGIG (reference sequence). The length of the CDR3 is 13 residues. CDR3 amino acids: CAWGDSNTGELFF. Written as DNA, the CDR3 is TGTGCGTGGGGCGACTCGAACACCGGGGAGCTGTTTTTT.

V and J are TRBV5-1 and TRBJ2-1, with 10 bases that match TRBD2. The CDR3 spans 16 residues. Germline V gene lookup returns CDR1 SGHRS and CDR2 YFSETQ. The ends lost 4 bases at V and 2 bases at J; junction bases unmatched: 6. This chain's CDR3 is CASSPGSGGTYNEQFF. The CDR3 DNA is TGCGCCAGCAGCCCGGGTAGCGGGGGGACCTACAATGAGCAGTTCTTC.